Listed below are T cell receptor beta chains from one sample, sequenced in a study of shared clonotypes between healthy human individuals. Repertoires were generated with immunoSEQ multiplex PCR, while TCRdb's copy carries only in-frame clones and drops some. The sample has about 1.5 million clones, roughly 96% seen once. The specimen sequenced was naive CD4+ T cells sorted from blood. The receptors shown here come from a young man in good health. Both conserved end residues are part of each CDR3. A D gene is named only where the DNA matches it firmly. Not all rows give a size; the values are once, few, many and, for expanded clones, a class.

clone size,J gene,V gene,D gene,CDR3 DNA,CDR3 protein
.,TRBJ1-3,TRBV19,TRBD1,TGTGCCAGTAGCAATGACAGGGAGTACGGAAACACCATATATTTT,CASSNDREYGNTIYF
.,TRBJ2-7,TRBV5-1,.,TGCGCCAGCAGCTTGGTCGGAGGGAACGCCGAGCAGTACTTC,CASSLVGGNAEQYF
.,TRBJ1-5,TRBV7-2,.,TGTGCCAGCAGCTTAGCAAGCGGCCAGAGGCAGCCCCAGCATTTT,CASSLASGQRQPQHF
.,TRBJ2-3,TRBV14,TRBD2,TGTGCCAGCAGCCATGCTTCGGGGGGGATCACAGATACGCAGTATTTT,CASSHASGGITDTQYF
.,TRBJ2-2,TRBV15,.,TGTGCCACCAGCAGAGGAAGCCCCGGGAACACCGGGGAGCTGTTTTTT,CATSRGSPGNTGELFF
.,TRBJ2-3,TRBV9,TRBD1,TGTGCCAGCAGCGCCGGGACAGGGTCTAGCACAGATACGCAGTATTTT,CASSAGTGSSTDTQYF
.,TRBJ2-1,TRBV27,.,TGTGCCAGCAGTCTACGGACCGCCTTCTACAATGAGCAGTTCTTC,CASSLRTAFYNEQFF
.,TRBJ2-3,TRBV11-3,TRBD2,TGTGCCAGCAGCTCATCCTTAGCGGGAGGATGGTCAGATACGCAGTATTTT,CASSSSLAGGWSDTQYF
.,TRBJ2-7,TRBV6-6,.,TGTGCCAGCAGAAGGACGACCGAGCAGTACTTC,CASRRTTEQYF
.,TRBJ2-5,TRBV28,.,TGTGCCAGCAGGATACCCTACAGGGTACAGTACTTC,CASRIPYRVQYF
.,TRBJ1-5,TRBV6-5,TRBD1,TGTGCCAGCAGGGCGGTTGTAGGGGGCCGGCAGCCCCAGCATTTT,CASRAVVGGRQPQHF
.,TRBJ2-3,TRBV10-3,TRBD1,TGTGCCATCAGTGAGTCGTGGACAGGGGAGCAGCATACGCAGTATTTT,CAISESWTGEQHTQYF
.,TRBJ1-1,TRBV20-1,.,TGCAGTGCGGGACAGAACACTGAAGCTTTCTTT,CSAGQNTEAFF
.,TRBJ1-1,TRBV18,.,TGTGCCAGCTCACTTATTACAGCTAGGAACACTGAAGCTTTCTTT,CASSLITARNTEAFF
.,TRBJ2-7,TRBV7-8,TRBD1,TGTGCCAGCAGCAAAGGGGACAGTGGATACGAGCAGTACTTC,CASSKGDSGYEQYF
once,TRBJ2-7,TRBV6-1,TRBD1,TGTGCCAGCAGGGGACAGGGGGCTTACGAGCAGTACTTC,CASRGQGAYEQYF
.,TRBJ2-7,TRBV5-1,TRBD2,TGCGCCAGCAGCGCGTTGACACTAGCGGTTAACTACGAGCAGTACTTC,CASSALTLAVNYEQYF
.,TRBJ1-2,TRBV15,TRBD1,TGTGCCACCACGGACAGGGAGGACTATGGCTACACCTTC,CATTDREDYGYTF
.,TRBJ2-1,TRBV10-3,.,TGTGCTATCCACCGGGACGCCGACAATGAGCAGTTCTTC,CAIHRDADNEQFF
.,TRBJ1-2,TRBV6-5,.,TGTGCCAGCAGTTTCCGTGACAGCTATGGCTACACCTTC,CASSFRDSYGYTF
few,TRBJ1-2,TRBV9,.,TGTGCCAGCAGCGTAGAGGCGGCCGGGGGCTACACCTTC,CASSVEAAGGYTF
once,TRBJ2-7,TRBV6-1,.,TGTGCCAGCCGCCCAGCTTCCTACGAGCAGTACTTC,CASRPASYEQYF
.,TRBJ2-1,TRBV9,.,TGTGCCAGCAGCGCGCAACCTGGGTCCTACAATGAGCAGTTCTTC,CASSAQPGSYNEQFF
.,TRBJ1-1,TRBV15,TRBD1,TGTGCCACCAGCAGAGATCCCGGGACAGGGTTGAACACTGAAGCTTTCTTT,CATSRDPGTGLNTEAFF
.,TRBJ2-5,TRBV14,TRBD2,TGTGCCAGCAGCCGCTCCGGGACTAGCGGTCAAGAGACCCAGTACTTC,CASSRSGTSGQETQYF
once,TRBJ1-4,TRBV18,.,TGTGCCAGCTCACCGGCGCTATTTGAAAAACTGTTTTTT,CASSPALFEKLFF
.,TRBJ1-2,TRBV27,TRBD1,TGTGCCAGCAGTCCAGCTCCGACAGGGAAAGGGAATGGCTACACCTTC,CASSPAPTGKGNGYTF
.,TRBJ2-7,TRBV18,TRBD1,TGTGCCAGCTCACCAGGGACAGAAGGCTACGAGCAGTACTTC,CASSPGTEGYEQYF
.,TRBJ2-3,TRBV29-1,TRBD2,TGCAGCGTTGAACACGGCGGGAGCGTCGCAGATACGCAGTATTTT,CSVEHGGSVADTQYF
.,TRBJ1-1,TRBV30,.,TGTGCCTGGAGTGTACTGTCGGGGAAGGGGGTGAACACTGAAGCTTTCTTT,CAWSVLSGKGVNTEAFF
.,TRBJ2-2,TRBV18,TRBD1,TGTGCCAGCTCACCACCGGGACAGGGTGCCGGGGAGCTGTTTTTT,CASSPPGQGAGELFF
.,TRBJ2-7,TRBV11-2,.,TGTGCCAGCAGCTTAGGTCCTAGCTACGAGCAGTACTTC,CASSLGPSYEQYF
.,TRBJ2-5,TRBV19,TRBD2,TGTGCCAGTATGAGAAGGGAGGGGAACCAAGAGACCCAGTACTTC,CASMRREGNQETQYF
.,TRBJ2-3,TRBV5-1,.,TGCGCCAGCAGCTTTGGGGCATCCGATACGCAGTATTTT,CASSFGASDTQYF
.,TRBJ2-1,TRBV11-2,.,TGTGCCAGCAAGGTGGGAGTCAGTCGGTTGAATGAGCAGTTCTTC,CASKVGVSRLNEQFF